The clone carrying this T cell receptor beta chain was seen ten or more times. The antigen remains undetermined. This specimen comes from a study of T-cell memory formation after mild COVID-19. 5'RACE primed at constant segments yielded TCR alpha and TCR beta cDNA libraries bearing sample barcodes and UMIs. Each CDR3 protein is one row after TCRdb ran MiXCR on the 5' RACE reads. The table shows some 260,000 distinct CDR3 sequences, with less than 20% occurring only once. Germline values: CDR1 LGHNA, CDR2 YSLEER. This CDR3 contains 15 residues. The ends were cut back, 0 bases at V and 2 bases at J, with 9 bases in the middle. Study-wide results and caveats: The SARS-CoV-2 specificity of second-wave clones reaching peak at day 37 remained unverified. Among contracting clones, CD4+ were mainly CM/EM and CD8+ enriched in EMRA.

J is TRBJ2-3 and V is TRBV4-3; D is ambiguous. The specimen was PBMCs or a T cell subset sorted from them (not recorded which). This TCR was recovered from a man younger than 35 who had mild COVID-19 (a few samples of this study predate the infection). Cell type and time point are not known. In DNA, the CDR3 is TGCGCCAGCAGCCAAGAACCCCAGGACACAGATACGCAGTATTTT. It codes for CASSQEPQDTDTQYF.